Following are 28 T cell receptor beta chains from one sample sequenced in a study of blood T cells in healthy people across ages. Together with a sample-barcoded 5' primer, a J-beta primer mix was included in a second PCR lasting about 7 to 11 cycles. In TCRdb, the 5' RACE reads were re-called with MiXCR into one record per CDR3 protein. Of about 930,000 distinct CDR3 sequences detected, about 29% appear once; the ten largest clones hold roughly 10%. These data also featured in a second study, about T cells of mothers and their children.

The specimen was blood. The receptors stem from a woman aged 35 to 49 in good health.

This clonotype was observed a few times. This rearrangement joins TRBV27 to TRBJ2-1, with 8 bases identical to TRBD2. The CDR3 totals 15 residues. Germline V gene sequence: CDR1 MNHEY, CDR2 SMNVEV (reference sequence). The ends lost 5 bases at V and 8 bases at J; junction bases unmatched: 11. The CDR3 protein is CASSPGRGAGDEQFF. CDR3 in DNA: TGTGCCAGCAGTCCAGGGCGGGGGGCGGGGGATGAGCAGTTCTTC.

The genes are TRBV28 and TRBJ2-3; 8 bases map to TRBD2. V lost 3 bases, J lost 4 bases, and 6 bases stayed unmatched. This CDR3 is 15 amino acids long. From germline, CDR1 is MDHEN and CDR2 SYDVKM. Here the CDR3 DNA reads TGTGCCAGCAGTTTCAGCCGGGGGGGCCCAGATACGCAGTATTTT. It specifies CASSFSRGGPDTQYF.

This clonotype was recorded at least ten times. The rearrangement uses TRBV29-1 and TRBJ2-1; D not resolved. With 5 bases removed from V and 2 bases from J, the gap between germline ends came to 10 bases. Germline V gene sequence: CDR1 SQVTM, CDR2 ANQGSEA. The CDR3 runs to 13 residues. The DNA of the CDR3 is TGCAGCGTTTTACGCCTTACCTACAATGAGCAGTTCTTC. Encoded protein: CSVLRLTYNEQFF.

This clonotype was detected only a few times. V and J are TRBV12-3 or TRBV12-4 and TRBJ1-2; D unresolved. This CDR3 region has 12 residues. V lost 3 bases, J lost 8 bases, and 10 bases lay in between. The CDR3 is CASSFGPRGYTF. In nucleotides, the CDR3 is TGTGCCAGCAGTTTCGGTCCCCGGGGCTACACCTTC.

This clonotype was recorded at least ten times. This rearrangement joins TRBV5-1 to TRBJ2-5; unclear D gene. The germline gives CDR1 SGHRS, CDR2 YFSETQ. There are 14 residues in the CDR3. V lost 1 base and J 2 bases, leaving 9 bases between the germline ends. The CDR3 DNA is TGCGCCAGCAGCTTGAATACAGTACAAGAGACCCAGTACTTC. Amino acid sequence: CASSLNTVQETQYF.

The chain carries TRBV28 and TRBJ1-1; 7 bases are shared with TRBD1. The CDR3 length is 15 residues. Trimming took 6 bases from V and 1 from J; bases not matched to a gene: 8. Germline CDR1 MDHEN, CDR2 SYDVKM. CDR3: CASRPGAGGNTEAFF. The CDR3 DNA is TGTGCCAGCAGACCCGGGGCAGGGGGGAACACTGAAGCTTTCTTT.

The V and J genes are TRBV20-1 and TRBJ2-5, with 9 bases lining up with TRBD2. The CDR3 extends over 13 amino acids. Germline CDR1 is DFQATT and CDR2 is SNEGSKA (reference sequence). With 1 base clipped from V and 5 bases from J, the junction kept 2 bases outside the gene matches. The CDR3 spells CSARGRGGETQYF. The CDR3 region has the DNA TGCAGTGCTAGAGGGCGGGGGGGCGAGACCCAGTACTTC.

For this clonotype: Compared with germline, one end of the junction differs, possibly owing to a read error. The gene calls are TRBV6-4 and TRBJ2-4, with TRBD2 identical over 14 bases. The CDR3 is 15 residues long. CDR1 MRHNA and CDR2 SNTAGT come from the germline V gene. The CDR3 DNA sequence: TGTGTCAGCAGTGCGACTAGCGGGGGGGCAGATACGCAGTACTTC. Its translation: CVSSATSGGADTQYF.

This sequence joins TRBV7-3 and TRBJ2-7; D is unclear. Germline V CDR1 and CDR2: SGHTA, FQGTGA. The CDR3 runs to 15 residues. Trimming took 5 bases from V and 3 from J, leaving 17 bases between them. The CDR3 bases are TGTGCCAGCAGCATGGACGCTGGAGCTCTCTACGAGCAGTACTTC. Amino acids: CASSMDAGALYEQYF.

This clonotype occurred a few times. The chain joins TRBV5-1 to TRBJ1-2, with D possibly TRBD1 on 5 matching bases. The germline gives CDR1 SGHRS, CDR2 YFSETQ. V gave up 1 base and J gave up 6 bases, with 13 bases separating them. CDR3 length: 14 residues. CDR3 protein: CASSLPGTTDGYTF. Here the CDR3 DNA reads TGCGCCAGCAGCTTGCCAGGGACGACGGATGGCTACACCTTC.

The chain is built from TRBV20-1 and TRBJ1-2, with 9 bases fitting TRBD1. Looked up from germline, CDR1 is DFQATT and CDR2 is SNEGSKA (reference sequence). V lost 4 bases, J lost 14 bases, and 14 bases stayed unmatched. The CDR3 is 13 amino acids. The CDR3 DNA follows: TGCAGTGCTAATCCCGGGACAGGGAAGAGGTGGACCTTC. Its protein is CSANPGTGKRWTF.

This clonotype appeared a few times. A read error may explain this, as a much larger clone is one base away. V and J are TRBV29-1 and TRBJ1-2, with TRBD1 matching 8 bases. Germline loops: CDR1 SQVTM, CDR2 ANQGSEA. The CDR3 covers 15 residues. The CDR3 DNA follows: TGCTGCGTGGAGACAGGGGCTAGTGGGAACCATGGCTACACCTTC. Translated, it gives CCVETGASGNHGYTF.

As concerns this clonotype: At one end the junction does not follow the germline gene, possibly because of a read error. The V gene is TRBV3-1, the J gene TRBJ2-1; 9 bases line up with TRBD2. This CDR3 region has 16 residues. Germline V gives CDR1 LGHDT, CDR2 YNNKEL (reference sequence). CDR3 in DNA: TGTGCCAGCAGCCAAGTCTCTAGCGGGGTTTCGTTCGAGCGGTTCTTC. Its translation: CASSQVSSGVSFERFF.

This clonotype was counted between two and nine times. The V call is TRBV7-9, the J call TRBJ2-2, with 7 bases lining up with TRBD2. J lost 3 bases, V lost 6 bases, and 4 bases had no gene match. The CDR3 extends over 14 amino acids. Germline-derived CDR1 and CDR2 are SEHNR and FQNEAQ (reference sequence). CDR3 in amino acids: CASRGRADTGELFF. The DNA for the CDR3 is TGTGCCAGCAGAGGGAGGGCGGACACCGGGGAGCTGTTTTTT.

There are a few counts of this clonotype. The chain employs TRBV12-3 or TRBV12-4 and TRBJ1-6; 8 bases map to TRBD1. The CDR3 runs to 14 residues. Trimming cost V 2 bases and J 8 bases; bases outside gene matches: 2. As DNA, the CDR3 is TGTGCCAGCAGTTTACCAGGGGGCTATTCACCCCTCCACTTT. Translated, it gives CASSLPGGYSPLHF.

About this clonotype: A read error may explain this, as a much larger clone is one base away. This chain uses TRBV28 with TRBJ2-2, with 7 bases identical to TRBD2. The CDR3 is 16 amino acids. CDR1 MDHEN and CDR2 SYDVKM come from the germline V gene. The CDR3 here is CVSSLRLAVNTGELFF. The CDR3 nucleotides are TGTGTCAGCAGTTTACGGCTAGCGGTGAACACCGGGGAGCTGTTTTTT.

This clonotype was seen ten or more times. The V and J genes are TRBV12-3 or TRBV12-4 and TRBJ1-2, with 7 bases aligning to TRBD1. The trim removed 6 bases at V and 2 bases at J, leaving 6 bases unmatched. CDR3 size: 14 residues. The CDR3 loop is CASRSTGHNYGYTF. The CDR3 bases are TGTGCCAGCAGATCGACAGGGCACAACTATGGCTACACCTTC.

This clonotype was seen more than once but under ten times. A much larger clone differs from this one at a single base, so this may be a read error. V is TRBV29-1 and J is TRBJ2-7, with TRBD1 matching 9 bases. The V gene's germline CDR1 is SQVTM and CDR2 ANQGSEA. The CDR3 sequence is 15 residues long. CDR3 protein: CSVLDRGGSSYGQYF. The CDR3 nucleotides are TGCAGCGTCCTGGACAGGGGAGGAAGCTCCTACGGGCAGTACTTC.

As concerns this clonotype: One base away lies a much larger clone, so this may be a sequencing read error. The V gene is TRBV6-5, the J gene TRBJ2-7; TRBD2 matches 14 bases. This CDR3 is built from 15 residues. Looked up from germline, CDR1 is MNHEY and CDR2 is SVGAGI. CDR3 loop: CASSPTSGGVGELYF. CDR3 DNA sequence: TGTGCCAGCAGTCCGACTAGCGGGGGGGTTGGCGAGCTGTACTTC.

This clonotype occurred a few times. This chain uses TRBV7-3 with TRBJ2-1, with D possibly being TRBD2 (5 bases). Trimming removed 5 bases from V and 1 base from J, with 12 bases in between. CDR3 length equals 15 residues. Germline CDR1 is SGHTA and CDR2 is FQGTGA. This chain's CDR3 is CASSRGTSSYNEQFF. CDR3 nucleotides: TGTGCCAGCAGCCGGGGTACTAGTTCCTACAATGAGCAGTTCTTC.

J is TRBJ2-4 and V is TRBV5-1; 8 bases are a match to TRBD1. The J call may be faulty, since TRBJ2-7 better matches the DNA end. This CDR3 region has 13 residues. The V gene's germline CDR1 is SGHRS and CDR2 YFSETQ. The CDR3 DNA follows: TGCGCCAGCAGCTACTTGGACAGGGACGAGCAGTACTTC. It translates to CASSYLDRDEQYF.

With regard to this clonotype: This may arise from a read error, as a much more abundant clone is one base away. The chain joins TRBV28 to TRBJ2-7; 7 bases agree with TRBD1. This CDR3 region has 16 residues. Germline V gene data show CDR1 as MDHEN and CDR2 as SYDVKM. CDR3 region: CAGRLGPGTATYEQYF. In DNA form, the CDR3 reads TGTGCCGGCAGGCTTGGACCCGGGACAGCGACCTACGAGCAGTACTTC.

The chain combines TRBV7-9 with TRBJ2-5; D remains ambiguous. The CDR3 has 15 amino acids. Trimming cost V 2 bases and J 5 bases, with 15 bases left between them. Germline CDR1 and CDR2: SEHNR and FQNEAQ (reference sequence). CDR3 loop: CASSLSPSPQETQYF. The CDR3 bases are TGTGCCAGCAGCTTATCCCCCAGCCCCCAGGAGACCCAGTACTTC.

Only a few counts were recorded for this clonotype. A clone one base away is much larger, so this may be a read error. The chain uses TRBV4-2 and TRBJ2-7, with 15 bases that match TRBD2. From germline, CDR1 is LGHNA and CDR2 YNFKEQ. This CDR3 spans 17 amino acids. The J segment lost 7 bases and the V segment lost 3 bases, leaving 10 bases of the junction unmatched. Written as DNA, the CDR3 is TGTGCCAGCAGCCAGGTCGGACTAGCGGGGGGGTACAATGAGCAGTACTTC. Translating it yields CASSQVGLAGGYNEQYF.

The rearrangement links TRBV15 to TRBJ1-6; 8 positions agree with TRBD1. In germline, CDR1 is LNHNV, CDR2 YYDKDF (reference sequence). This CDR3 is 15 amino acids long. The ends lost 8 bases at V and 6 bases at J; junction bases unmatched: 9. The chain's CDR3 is CATSPTGVFNSPLHF. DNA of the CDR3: TGTGCCACCTCCCCGACAGGGGTCTTTAATTCACCCCTCCACTTT.

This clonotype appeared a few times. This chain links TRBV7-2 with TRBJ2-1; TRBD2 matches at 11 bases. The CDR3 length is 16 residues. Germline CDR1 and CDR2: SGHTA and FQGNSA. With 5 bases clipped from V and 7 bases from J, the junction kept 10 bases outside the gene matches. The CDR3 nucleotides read TGTGCCAGCAGCCTCTGGCGGGCTAGCGGGGGGAATGAGCAGTTCTTC. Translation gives CASSLWRASGGNEQFF. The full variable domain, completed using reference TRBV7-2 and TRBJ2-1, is GAGVSQSPSNKVTEKGKDVELRCDPISGHTALYWYRQSLGQGLEFLIYFQGNSAPDKSGLPSDRFSAERTGGSVSTLTIQRTQQEDSAVYLCASSLWRASGGNEQFFGPGTRLTVL.

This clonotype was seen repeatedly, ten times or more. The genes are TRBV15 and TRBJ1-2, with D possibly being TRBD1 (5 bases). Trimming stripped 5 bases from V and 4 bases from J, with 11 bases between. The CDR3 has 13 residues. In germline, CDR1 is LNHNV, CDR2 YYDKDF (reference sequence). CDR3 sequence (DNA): TGTGCCACCAGCGGGGACGGAGTCTATGGCTACACCTTC. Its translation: CATSGDGVYGYTF.

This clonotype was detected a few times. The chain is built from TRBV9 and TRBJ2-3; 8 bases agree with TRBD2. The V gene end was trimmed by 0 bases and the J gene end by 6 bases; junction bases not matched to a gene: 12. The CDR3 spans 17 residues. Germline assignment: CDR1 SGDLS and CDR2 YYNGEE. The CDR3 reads CASSVGLRSSGADTQYF. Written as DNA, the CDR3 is TGTGCCAGCAGCGTAGGTCTCCGGAGTAGCGGGGCTGATACGCAGTATTTT.